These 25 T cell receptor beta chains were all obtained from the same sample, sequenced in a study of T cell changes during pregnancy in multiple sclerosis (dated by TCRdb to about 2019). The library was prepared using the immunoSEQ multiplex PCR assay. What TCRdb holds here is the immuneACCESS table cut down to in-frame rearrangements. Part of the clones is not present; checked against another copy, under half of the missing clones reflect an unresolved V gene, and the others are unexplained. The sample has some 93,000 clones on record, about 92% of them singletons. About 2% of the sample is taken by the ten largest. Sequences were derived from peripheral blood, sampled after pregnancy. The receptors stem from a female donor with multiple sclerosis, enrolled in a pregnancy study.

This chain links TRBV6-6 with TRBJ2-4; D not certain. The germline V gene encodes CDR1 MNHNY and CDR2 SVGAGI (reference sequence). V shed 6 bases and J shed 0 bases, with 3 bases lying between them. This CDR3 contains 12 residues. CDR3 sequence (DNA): TGTGCCAGCAGCCTAGCCAAAAACATTCAGTACTTC. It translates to CASSLAKNIQYF.

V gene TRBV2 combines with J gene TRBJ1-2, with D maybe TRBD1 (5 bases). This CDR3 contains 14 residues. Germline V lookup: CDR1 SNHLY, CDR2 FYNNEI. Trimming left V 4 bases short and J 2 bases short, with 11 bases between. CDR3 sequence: CASSVQGRNYGYTF. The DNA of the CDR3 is TGTGCCAGCAGTGTTCAGGGTCGAAACTATGGCTACACCTTC. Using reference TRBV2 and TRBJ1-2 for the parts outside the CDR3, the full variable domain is EPEVTQTPSHQVTQMGQEVILRCVPISNHLYFYWYRQILGQKVEFLVSFYNNEISEKSEIFDDQFSVERPDGSNFTLKIRSTKLEDSAMYFCASSVQGRNYGYTFGSGTRLTVV.

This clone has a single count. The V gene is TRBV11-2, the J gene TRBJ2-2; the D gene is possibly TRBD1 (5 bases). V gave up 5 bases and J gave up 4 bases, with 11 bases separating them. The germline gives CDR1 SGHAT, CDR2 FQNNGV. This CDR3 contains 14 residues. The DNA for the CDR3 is TGTGCCAGCAGCGGTCGTGACAGCACCGGGGAGCTGTTTTTT. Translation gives CASSGRDSTGELFF. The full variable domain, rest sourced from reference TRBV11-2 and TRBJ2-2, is EAGVAQSPRYKIIEKRQSVAFWCNPISGHATLYWYQQILGQGPKLLIQFQNNGVVDDSQLPKDRFSAERLKGVDSTLKIQPAKLEDSAVYLCASSGRDSTGELFFGEGSRLTVL.

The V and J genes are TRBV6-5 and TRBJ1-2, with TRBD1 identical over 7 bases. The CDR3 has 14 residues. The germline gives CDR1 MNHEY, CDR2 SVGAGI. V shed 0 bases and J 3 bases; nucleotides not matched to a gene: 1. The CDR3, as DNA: TGTGCCAGCAGTTACTCGGACAGGTACTATGGCTACACCTTC. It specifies CASSYSDRYYGYTF.

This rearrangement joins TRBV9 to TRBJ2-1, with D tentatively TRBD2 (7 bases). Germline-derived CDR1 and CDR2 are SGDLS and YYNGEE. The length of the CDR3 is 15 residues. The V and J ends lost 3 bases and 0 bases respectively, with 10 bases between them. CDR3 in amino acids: CASSGGGLSYNEQFF. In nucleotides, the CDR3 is TGTGCCAGCAGCGGGGGGGGCCTCTCCTACAATGAGCAGTTCTTC.

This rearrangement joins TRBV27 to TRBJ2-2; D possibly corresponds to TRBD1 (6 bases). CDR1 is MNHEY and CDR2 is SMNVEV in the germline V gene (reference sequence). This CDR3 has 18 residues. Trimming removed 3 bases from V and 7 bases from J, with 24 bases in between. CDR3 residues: CASSLYSGGASQDGELFF. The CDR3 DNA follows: TGTGCCAGCAGTTTGTATTCTGGGGGCGCGAGTCAGGACGGGGAGCTGTTTTTT.

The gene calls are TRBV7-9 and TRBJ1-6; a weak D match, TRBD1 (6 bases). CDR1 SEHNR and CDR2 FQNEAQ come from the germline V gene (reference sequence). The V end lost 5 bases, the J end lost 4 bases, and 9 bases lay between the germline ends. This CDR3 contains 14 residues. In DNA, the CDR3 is TGTGCCAGCAGCCCAGGGGATTATAATTCACCCCTCCACTTT. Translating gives CASSPGDYNSPLHF.

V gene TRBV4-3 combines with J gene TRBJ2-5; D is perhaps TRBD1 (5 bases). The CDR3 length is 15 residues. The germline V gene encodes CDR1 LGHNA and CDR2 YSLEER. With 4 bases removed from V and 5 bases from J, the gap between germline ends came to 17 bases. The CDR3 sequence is CASSRGLDAAETQYF. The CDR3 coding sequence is TGCGCCAGCAGCCGGGGCCTGGACGCCGCCGAGACCCAGTACTTC.

This chain's CDR3 is CASSFSSQGGTEAFF. CDR3 bases: TGCGCCAGCAGCTTTAGTTCCCAGGGGGGCACTGAAGCTTTCTTT. The chain has TRBV5-1 and TRBJ1-1; 7 nucleotides line up with TRBD1. Germline loops: CDR1 SGHRS, CDR2 YFSETQ. The CDR3 is 15 amino acids. V trimming: 2 bases; J trimming: 4 bases; junction bases outside the gene matches: 8. The full variable domain, rest sourced from reference TRBV5-1 and TRBJ1-1, is KAGVTQTPRYLIKTRGQQVTLSCSPISGHRSVSWYQQTPGQGLQFLFEYFSETQRNKGNFPGRFSGRQFSNSRSEMNVSTLELGDSALYLCASSFSSQGGTEAFFGQGTRLTVV.

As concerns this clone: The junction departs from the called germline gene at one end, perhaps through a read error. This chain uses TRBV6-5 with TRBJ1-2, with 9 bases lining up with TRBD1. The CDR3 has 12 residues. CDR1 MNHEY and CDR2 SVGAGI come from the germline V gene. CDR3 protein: CASSPPDRGTYF. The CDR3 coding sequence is TGTGCCAGCAGCCCGCCCGACAGGGGGACGTACTTC.

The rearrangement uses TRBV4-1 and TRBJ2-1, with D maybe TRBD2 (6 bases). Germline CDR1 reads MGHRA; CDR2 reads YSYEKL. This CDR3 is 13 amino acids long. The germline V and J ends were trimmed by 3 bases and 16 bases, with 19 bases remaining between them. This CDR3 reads CASSHPVIRDLFF. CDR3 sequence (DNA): TGCGCCAGCAGCCACCCGGTAATCCGGGACTTATTCTTC.

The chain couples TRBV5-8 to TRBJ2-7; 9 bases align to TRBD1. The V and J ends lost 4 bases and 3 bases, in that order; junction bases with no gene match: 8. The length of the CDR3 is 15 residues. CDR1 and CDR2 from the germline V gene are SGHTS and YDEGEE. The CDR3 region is CASSAGTGPFYEQYF. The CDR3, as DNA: TGTGCCAGCAGCGCCGGGACAGGGCCCTTCTACGAGCAGTACTTC.

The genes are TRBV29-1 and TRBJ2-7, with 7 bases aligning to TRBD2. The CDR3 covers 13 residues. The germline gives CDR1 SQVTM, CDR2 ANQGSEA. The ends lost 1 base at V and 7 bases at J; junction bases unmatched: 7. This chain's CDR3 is CSVEVLADREQYF. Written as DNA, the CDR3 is TGCAGCGTTGAAGTGCTAGCGGATAGAGAGCAGTACTTC.

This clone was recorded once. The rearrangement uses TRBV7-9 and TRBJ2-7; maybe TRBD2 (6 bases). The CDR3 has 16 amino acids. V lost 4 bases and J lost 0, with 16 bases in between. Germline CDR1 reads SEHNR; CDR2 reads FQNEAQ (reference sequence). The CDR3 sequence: CASSSPRGSGSYEQYF. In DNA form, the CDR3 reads TGTGCCAGCAGCTCCCCTCGGGGGAGCGGCTCCTACGAGCAGTACTTC.

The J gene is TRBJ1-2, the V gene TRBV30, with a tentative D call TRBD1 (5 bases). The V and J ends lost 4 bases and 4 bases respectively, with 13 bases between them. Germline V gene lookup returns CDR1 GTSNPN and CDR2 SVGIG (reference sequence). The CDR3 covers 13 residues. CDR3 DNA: TGTGCCTGGAATCGCCAGGGATTCTATGGCTACACCTTC. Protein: CAWNRQGFYGYTF.

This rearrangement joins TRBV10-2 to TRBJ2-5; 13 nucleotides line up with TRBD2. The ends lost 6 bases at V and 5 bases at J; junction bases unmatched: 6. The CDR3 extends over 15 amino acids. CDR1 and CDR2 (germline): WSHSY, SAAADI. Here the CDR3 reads CASRSLAGGPETQYF. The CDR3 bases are TGCGCCAGCAGATCACTAGCGGGGGGGCCTGAGACCCAGTACTTC.

The CDR3 DNA reads as TGTGCCAGCAGCTCCCAGACTAGCGGGGGGGCCTTGAGAGAGACCCAGTACTTC. Translation: CASSSQTSGGALRETQYF. The chain is built from TRBV5-6 and TRBJ2-5; 14 positions match TRBD2. Germline CDR1 is SGHDT and CDR2 is YYEEEE. The J segment lost 4 bases and the V segment lost 3 bases, leaving 11 bases of the junction unmatched. The CDR3 has 18 residues.

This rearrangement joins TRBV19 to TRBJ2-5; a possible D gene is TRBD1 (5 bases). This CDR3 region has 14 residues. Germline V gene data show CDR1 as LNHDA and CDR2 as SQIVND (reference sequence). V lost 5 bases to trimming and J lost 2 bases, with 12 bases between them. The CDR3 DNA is TGTGCCAGTAGTCCGGCAGGGCATCAAGAGACCCAGTACTTC. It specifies CASSPAGHQETQYF.

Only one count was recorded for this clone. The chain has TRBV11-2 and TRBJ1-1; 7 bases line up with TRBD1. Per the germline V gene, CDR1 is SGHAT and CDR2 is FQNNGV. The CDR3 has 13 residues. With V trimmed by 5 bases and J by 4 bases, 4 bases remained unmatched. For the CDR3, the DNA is TGTGCCAGCAGCCCAACAGGGGTCACTGAAGCTTTCTTT. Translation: CASSPTGVTEAFF. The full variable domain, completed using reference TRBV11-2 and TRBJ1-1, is EAGVAQSPRYKIIEKRQSVAFWCNPISGHATLYWYQQILGQGPKLLIQFQNNGVVDDSQLPKDRFSAERLKGVDSTLKIQPAKLEDSAVYLCASSPTGVTEAFFGQGTRLTVV.

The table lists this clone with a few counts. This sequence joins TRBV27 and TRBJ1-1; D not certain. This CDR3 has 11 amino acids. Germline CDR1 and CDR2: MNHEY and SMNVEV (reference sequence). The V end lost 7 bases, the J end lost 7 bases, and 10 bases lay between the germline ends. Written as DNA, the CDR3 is TGTGCCAGCAAGAGGGAGGATGAAGCTTTCTTT. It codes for CASKREDEAFF.

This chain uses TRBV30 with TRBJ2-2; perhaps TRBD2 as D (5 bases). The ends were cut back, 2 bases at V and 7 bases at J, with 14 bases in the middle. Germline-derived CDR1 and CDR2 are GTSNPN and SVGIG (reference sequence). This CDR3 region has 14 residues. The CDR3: CAWSPTTSHGELFF. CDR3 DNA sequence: TGTGCCTGGAGTCCGACCACTAGTCACGGGGAGCTGTTTTTT.

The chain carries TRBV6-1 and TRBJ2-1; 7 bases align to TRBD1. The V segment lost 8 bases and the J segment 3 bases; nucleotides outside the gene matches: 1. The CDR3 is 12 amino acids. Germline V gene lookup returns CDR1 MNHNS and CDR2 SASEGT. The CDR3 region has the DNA TGTGCCAGCGGGGACAGCTACAATGAGCAGTTCTTC. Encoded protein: CASGDSYNEQFF.

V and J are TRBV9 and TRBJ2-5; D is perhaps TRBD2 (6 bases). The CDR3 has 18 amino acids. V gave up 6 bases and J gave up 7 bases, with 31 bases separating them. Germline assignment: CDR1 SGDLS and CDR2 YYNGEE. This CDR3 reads CASTIAPGGTQPGGTQYF. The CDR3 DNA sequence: TGTGCCAGCACCATTGCGCCGGGCGGGACGCAACCCGGGGGGACCCAGTACTTC.

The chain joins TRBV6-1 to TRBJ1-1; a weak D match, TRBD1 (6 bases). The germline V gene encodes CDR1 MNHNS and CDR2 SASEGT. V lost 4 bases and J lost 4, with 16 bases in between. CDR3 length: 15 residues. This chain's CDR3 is CASSAGTGFSTEAFF. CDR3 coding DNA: TGTGCCAGCAGTGCCGGCACAGGGTTTAGCACTGAAGCTTTCTTT.

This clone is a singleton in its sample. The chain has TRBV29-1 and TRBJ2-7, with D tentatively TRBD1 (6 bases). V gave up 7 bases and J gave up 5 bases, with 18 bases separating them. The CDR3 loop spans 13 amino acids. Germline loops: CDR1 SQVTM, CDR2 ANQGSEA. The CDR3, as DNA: TGCAGCGCCGAAGGGGCAGGGGTCCACGAGCAGTACTTC. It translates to CSAEGAGVHEQYF.